These 7 T cell receptor beta chains were sequenced from one sample in a study of spatial heterogeneity in lung cancer. TCRdb passed the 5' RACE reads through MiXCR, listing each CDR3 protein once. The sample yields about 70,000 distinct CDR3 sequences, approximately 9% seen once. Documented time point: blood at routine non-recurrence follow-up after resection. Sequenced material: PBMCs, taken at follow-up. The receptors were sampled from a female donor with early-stage non-small cell lung cancer.

This clonotype was seen repeatedly, ten times or more. CDR3 region: CSVEVTYGYTF. In DNA, the CDR3 is TGCAGCGTTGAAGTAACTTATGGCTACACCTTC. The chain uses TRBV29-1 and TRBJ1-2; no definite D call. V gave up 1 base and J gave up 5 bases, with 5 bases separating them. The length of the CDR3 is 11 residues. Germline CDR1 SQVTM, CDR2 ANQGSEA.

The chain joins TRBV25-1 to TRBJ2-7, with 7 bases fitting TRBD2. Germline V gene lookup returns CDR1 MGHDK and CDR2 SYGVNS. V gave up 7 bases and J gave up 5 bases; unmatched junction bases: 8. The CDR3 covers 13 residues. The CDR3 DNA is TGTGCCAGCAATAGGGCGGGGGAGCACGAGCAGTACTTC. Its translation is CASNRAGEHEQYF.

Ten or more counts support this clonotype. The chain couples TRBV7-2 to TRBJ2-3; no definite D call. V was shortened by 1 base and J by 6 bases, with 8 bases between the two germline ends. Germline-derived CDR1 and CDR2 are SGHTA and FQGNSA. This CDR3 spans 13 amino acids. The CDR3 DNA reads as TGTGCCAGCAGCTTAGGCCAGCTCGATACGCAGTATTTT. Its protein is CASSLGQLDTQYF.

This clonotype was seen many times. V is TRBV6-6 and J is TRBJ1-3, with D possibly TRBD1 on 5 matching bases. The CDR3 has 14 amino acids. Germline V gives CDR1 MNHNY, CDR2 SVGAGI (reference sequence). Trimming cost V 8 bases and J 1 base, with 12 bases left between them. The CDR3 reads CASLTGGSGNTIYF. CDR3 DNA: TGTGCCAGCCTAACGGGGGGGTCTGGAAACACCATATATTTT.

The rearrangement links TRBV6-4 to TRBJ2-2; unclear D gene. V shed 6 bases and J shed 5 bases, with 4 bases lying between them. In germline, CDR1 is MRHNA, CDR2 SNTAGT. The CDR3 runs 11 residues. The CDR3 loop reads CASRGTGELFF. The CDR3 DNA reads TGTGCCAGCAGAGGGACCGGGGAGCTGTTTTTT.

This clonotype was seen ten or more times. The chain uses TRBV5-1 and TRBJ2-1, with D unclear. Germline loops: CDR1 SGHRS, CDR2 YFSETQ. This CDR3 has 13 residues. V was pared by 0 bases and J by 3 bases, with 4 bases between. Here the CDR3 DNA reads TGCGCCAGCAGCTTGGGTAGCTACAATGAGCAGTTCTTC. Amino acids: CASSLGSYNEQFF.

This clonotype was counted ten times or more. The V call is TRBV18, the J call TRBJ2-1, with 8 nucleotides matching TRBD1. V lost 4 bases to trimming and J lost 9 bases; unmatched junction nucleotides: 5. Germline-derived CDR1 and CDR2 are KGHSH and LQKENI. CDR3 length equals 13 residues. The CDR3 loop reads CASSQGQAAEQFF. Here the CDR3 DNA reads TGTGCCAGCTCACAGGGACAGGCTGCTGAGCAGTTCTTC.